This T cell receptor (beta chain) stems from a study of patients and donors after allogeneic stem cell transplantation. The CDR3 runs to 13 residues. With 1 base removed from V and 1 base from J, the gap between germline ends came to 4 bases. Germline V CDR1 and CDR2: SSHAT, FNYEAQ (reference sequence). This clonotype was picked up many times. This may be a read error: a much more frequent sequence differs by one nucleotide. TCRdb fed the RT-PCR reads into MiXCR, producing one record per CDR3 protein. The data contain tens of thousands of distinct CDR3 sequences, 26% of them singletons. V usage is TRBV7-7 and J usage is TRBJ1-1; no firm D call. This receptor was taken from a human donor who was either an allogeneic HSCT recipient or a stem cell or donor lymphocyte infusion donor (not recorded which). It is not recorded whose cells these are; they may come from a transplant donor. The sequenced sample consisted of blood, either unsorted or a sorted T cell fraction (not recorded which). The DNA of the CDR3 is TGTGCCAGCAGCTTAGACAGGAACACTGAAGCTTTCTTT. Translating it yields CASSLDRNTEAFF.